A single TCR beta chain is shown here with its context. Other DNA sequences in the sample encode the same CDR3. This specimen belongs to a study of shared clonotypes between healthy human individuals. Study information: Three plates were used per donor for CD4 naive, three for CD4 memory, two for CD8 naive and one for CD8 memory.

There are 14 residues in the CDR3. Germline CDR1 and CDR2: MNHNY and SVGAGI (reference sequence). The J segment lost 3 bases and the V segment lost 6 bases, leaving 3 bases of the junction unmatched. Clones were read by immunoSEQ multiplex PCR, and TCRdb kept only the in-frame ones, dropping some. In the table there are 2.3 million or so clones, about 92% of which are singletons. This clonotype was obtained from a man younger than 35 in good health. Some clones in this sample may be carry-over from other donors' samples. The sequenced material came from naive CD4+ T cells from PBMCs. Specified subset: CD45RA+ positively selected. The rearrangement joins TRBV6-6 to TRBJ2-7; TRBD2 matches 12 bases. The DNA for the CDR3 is TGTGCCAGCAGGCAGACTAGCGGGAGCTACGAGCAGTACTTC. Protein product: CASRQTSGSYEQYF.